This is a list of T cell receptor beta chains from one sample in a study of blood T cell repertoires in COVID-19. The protocol was immunoSEQ multiplex PCR, while the TCRdb copy is restricted to in-frame clones and leaves out a portion. The sample lists 220,000 or so clones; over 80% were seen once. Input material: PBMCs or T cells enriched from blood (not recorded which). These receptors originate from a woman aged 40 to 49 who had recovered from COVID-19. The CDR3 runs from the conserved cysteine through the conserved F or W. D genes are given only for firm matches. Size is stated for part of the rows, as once, few or many counts, or as a class when the clone is expanded.

clone size	J gene	V gene	D gene	CDR3 protein
NA	TRBJ2-5	TRBV7-9	NA	CASSLRGQETQYF
NA	TRBJ2-7	TRBV27	TRBD1	CASQNGDSEQYF
NA	TRBJ2-3	TRBV28	NA	CASSSPTTSSKTDTQYF
NA	TRBJ1-5	TRBV3-1/TRBV3-2	TRBD1	CASSQVRGNQPQHF
NA	TRBJ2-3	TRBV6-5	NA	CASSLDRRTQYF
once	TRBJ1-4	TRBV28	TRBD1	CASSVLATGLGEKLFF
NA	TRBJ1-1	TRBV11-3	TRBD1	CASSSQGEITEAFF
NA	TRBJ2-2	TRBV18	NA	CASSPLLGLNTGELFF
NA	TRBJ2-1	TRBV5-5	NA	CASSSHRDEQFF
NA	TRBJ1-3	TRBV7-6	NA	CASSSDTRPGNTIYF
NA	TRBJ2-6	TRBV7-3	TRBD1	CASSLTWTGGNSGANVLTF
NA	TRBJ2-4	TRBV19	NA	CASGGEAKNIQYF
NA	TRBJ1-2	TRBV25-1	NA	CASTRGQGYGYTF
NA	TRBJ2-5	TRBV2	TRBD1	CASSRTGGGETQYF
NA	TRBJ2-3	TRBV7-9	TRBD2	CASSLGTSGYTDTQYF
NA	TRBJ2-7	TRBV30	NA	CAWSDGSYEQYF
NA	TRBJ2-7	TRBV27	NA	CASSQGLRYEQYF
NA	TRBJ1-6	TRBV10-3	NA	CAISTEGANNSPLHF
NA	TRBJ2-6	TRBV6-6	NA	CASSTRGSTGANVLTF
NA	TRBJ2-1	TRBV25-1	TRBD2	CASSDLGGSSYNEQFF
NA	TRBJ2-7	TRBV27	NA	CASSFKDRTYEQYF
NA	TRBJ2-1	TRBV18	NA	CASSPSDTREQFF
NA	TRBJ1-1	TRBV11-2	NA	CASSFSPITEAFF
NA	TRBJ1-2	TRBV6-1	NA	CASSNRDFGNYGYTF